This TCR beta chain was found in a study of T cells in Graves' hyperthyroidism and ophthalmopathy. Whole-study findings and limits: Peripheral blood also featured most of the thyroid clonotypes expanded above 0.001.

Trimming removed 1 base at V and 4 bases at J, with 9 bases between. Looked up from germline, CDR1 is MNHNS and CDR2 is SASEGT. CDR3 length: 14 amino acids. This clonotype was detected a few times. As yet, its antigen is unknown. Authors of the study amplified TCR beta CDR3 regions from RNA transcripts. Primed by the HTBI set, a first-round RT-PCR was run on the TCR CDR3. TCRdb re-called the multiplex PCR reads through MiXCR, storing one row per CDR3 protein. The sample yields over 500,000 distinct CDR3 sequences, roughly a sixth seen once. Inclusion characteristics of ophthalmopathy patients comprised a Clinical Activity Score of at least 3, a NOSPECS grade of at least 4, and duration under 3 months. The PBMCs were taken from about 10 ml of fresh peripheral blood.

The gene calls are TRBV6-1 and TRBJ2-3; D is unclear. The sample was blood. The origin of this receptor is a young woman with Graves' ophthalmopathy. The chain's CDR3 is CASSEGSLADTQYF. CDR3 nucleotides: TGTGCCAGCAGTGAAGGCTCTCTCGCAGATACGCAGTATTTT.